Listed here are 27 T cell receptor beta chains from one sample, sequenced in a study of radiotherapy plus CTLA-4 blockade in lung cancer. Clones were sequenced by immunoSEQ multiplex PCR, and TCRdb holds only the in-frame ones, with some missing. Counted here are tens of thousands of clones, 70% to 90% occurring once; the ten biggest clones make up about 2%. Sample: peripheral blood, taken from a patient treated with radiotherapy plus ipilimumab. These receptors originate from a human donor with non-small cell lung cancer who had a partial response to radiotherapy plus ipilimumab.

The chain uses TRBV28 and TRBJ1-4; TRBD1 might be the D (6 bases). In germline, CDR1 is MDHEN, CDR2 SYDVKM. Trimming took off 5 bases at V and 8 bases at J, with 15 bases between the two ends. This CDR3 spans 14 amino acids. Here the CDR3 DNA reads TGTGCCAGCAGTCTACAGGGTTCTCGGGAAAAACTGTTTTTT. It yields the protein CASSLQGSREKLFF.

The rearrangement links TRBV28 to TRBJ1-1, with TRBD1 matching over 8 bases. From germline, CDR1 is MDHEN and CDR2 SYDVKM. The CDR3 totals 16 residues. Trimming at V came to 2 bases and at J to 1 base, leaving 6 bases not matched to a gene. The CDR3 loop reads CASSLGQGAGNTEAFF. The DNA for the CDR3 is TGTGCCAGCAGTTTAGGCCAGGGGGCAGGGAACACTGAAGCTTTCTTT.

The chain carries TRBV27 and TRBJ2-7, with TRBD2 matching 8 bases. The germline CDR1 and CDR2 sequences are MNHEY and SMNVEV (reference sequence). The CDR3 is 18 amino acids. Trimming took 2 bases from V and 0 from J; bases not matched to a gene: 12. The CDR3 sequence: CASSLARGSGKFSYEQYF. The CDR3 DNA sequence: TGTGCCAGCAGTTTAGCTCGGGGTAGCGGGAAGTTCTCCTACGAGCAGTACTTC.

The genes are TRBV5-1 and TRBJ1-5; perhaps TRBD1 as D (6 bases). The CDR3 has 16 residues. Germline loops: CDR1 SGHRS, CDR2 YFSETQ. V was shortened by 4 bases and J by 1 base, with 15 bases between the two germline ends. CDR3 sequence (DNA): TGCGCCAGCAGCCACGCACAGGGATCGAGCAATCAGCCCCAGCATTTT. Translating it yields CASSHAQGSSNQPQHF.

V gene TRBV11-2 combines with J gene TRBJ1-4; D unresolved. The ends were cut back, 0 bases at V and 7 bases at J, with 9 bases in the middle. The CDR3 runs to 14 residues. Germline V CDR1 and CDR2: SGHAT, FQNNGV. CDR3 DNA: TGTGCCAGCAGCTTAGAACCGGCGGGTGAAAAACTGTTTTTT. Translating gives CASSLEPAGEKLFF.

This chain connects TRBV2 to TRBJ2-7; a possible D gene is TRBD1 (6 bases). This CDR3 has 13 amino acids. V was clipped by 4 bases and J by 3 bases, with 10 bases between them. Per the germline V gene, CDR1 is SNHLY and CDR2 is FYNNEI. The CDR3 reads CASSGGTSYEQYF. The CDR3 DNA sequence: TGTGCCAGCAGTGGGGGGACAAGCTACGAGCAGTACTTC.

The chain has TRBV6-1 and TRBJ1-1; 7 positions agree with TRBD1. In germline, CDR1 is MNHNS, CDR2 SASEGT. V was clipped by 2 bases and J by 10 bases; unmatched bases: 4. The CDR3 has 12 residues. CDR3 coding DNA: TGTGCCAGCAGTGAATCGGGGACAGTAGCTTTCTTT. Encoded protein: CASSESGTVAFF.

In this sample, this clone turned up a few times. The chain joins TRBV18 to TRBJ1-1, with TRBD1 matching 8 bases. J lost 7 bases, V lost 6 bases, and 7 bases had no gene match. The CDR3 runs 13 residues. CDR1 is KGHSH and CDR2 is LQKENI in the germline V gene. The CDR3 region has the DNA TGTGCCAGCTCGCCTGGACAGGGCAATGAAGCTTTCTTT. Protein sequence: CASSPGQGNEAFF.

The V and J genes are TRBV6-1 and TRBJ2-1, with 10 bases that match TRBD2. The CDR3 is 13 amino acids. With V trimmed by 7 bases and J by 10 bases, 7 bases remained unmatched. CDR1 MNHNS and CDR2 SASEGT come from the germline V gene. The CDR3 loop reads CASNLAGEREQFF. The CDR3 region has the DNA TGTGCCAGCAACCTAGCGGGAGAACGGGAGCAGTTCTTC.

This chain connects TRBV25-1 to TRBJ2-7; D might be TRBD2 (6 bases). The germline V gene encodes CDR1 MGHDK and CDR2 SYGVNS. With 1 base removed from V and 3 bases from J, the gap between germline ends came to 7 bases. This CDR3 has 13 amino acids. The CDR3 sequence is CASSELGGYEQYF. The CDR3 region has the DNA TGTGCCAGCAGTGAATTGGGAGGCTACGAGCAGTACTTC.

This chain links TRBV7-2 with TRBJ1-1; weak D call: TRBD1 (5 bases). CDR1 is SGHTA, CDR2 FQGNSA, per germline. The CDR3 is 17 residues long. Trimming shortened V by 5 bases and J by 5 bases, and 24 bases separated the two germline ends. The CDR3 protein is CASSPSWSQGAGTEAFF. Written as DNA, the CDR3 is TGTGCCAGCAGCCCCTCGTGGTCTCAGGGAGCGGGGACTGAAGCTTTCTTT.

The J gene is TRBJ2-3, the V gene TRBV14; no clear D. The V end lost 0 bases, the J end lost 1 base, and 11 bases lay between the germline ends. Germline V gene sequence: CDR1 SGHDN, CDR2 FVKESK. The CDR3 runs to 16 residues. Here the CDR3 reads CASSQDRGVGTDTQYF. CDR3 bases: TGTGCCAGCAGCCAAGATCGAGGAGTTGGCACAGATACGCAGTATTTT.

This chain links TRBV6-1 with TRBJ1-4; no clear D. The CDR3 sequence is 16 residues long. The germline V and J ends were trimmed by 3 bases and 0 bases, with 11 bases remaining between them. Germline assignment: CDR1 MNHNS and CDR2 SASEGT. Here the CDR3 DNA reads TGTGCCAGCAGTGAGGTCCTGACATCAACTAATGAAAAACTGTTTTTT. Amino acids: CASSEVLTSTNEKLFF.

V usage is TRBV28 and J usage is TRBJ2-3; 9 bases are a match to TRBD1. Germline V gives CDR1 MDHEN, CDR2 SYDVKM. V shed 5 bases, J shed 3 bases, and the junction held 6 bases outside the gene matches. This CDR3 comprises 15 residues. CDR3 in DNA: TGTGCCAGCAGTCCCCGGGGGACAGGGACAGATACGCAGTATTTT. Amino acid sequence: CASSPRGTGTDTQYF.

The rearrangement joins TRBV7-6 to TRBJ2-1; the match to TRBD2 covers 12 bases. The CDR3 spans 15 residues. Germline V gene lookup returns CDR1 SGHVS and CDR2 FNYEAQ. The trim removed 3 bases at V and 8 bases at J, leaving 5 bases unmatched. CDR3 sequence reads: CASSLTSGSLYEQFF. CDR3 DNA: TGTGCCAGCAGCTTGACTAGCGGGAGCCTTTATGAGCAGTTCTTC.

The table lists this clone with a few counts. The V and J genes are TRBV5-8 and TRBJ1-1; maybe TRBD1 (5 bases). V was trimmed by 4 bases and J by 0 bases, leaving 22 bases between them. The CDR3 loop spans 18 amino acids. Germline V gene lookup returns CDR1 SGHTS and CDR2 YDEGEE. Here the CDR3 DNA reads TGTGCCAGCAGCCACCACGGGGGGGGTCGGTTCGTGAACACTGAAGCTTTCTTT. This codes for CASSHHGGGRFVNTEAFF.

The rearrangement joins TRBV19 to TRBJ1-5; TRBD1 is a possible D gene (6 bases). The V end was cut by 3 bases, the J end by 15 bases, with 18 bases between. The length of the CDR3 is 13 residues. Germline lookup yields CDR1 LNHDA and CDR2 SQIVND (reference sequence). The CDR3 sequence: CASSIPTGPIPHF. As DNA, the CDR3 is TGTGCCAGTAGTATCCCCACAGGGCCCATCCCGCATTTT.

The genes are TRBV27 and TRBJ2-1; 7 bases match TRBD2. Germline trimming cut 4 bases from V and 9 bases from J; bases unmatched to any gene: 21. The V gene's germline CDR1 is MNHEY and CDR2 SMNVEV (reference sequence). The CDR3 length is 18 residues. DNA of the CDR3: TGTGCCAGCAGTTCACTGTTACACTGGGACGGCGGCGGGGGTGAGCAGTTCTTC. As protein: CASSSLLHWDGGGGEQFF.

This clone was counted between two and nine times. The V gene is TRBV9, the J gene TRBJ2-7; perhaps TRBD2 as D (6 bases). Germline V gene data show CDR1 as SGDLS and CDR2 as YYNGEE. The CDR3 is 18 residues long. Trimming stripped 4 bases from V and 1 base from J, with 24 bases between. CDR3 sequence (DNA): TGTGCCAGCAGCCGGGGCGGGGCGGGCCCACCCTATTCCTACGAGCAGTACGTC. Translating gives CASSRGGAGPPYSYEQYV.

In nucleotides, the CDR3 is TGCGCCAGCAGCAAGGGACAGGAAAACATTCAGTACTTC. This gives the protein CASSKGQENIQYF. The chain recombines TRBV5-1 with TRBJ2-4; the match to TRBD1 covers 8 bases. The trim removed 4 bases at V and 5 bases at J, leaving 2 bases unmatched. The germline V gene encodes CDR1 SGHRS and CDR2 YFSETQ. The CDR3 is 13 residues long.

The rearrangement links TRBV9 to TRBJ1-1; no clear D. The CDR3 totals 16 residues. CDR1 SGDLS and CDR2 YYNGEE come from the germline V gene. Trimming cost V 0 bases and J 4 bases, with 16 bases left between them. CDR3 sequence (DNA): TGTGCCAGCAGCGTAGCTCTCGTCGGTCGGGGCACTGAAGCTTTCTTT. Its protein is CASSVALVGRGTEAFF.

The CDR3 spells CASSGGAGNRETQYF. The CDR3 bases are TGTGCCAGTAGCGGCGGGGCCGGGAACCGAGAGACCCAGTACTTC. The V and J genes are TRBV19 and TRBJ2-5; a weak D match, TRBD2 (6 bases). The germline CDR1 and CDR2 sequences are LNHDA and SQIVND (reference sequence). The length of the CDR3 is 15 residues. Trimming left V 6 bases short and J 4 bases short, with 18 bases between.

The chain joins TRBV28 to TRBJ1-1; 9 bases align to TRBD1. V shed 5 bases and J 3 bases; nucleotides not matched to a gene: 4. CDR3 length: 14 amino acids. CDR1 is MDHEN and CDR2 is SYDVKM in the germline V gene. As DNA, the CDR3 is TGTGCCAGCAGTACAGGGGGCAGTTACACTGAAGCTTTCTTT. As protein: CASSTGGSYTEAFF.

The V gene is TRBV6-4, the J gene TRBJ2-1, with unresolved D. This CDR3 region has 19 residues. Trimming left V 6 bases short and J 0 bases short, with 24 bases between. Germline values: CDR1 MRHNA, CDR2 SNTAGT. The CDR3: CASRSVSGPTLGSYNEQFF. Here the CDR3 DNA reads TGTGCCAGCAGGAGCGTCTCCGGCCCTACTTTGGGCTCCTACAATGAGCAGTTCTTC.

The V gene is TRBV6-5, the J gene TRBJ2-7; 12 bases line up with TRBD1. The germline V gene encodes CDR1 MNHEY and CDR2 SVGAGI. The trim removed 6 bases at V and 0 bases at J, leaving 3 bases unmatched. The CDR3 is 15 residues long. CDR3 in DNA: TGTGCCAGCAGGCTGGGACAGGGGGCCTCCTACGAGCAGTACGTC. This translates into CASRLGQGASYEQYV.

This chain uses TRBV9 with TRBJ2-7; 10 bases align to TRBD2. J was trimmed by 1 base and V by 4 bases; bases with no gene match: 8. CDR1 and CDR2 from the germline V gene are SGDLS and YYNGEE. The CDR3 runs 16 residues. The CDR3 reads CASSHPLAGKSYEQYF. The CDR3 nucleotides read TGTGCCAGCAGCCATCCACTAGCGGGAAAATCCTACGAGCAGTACTTC.

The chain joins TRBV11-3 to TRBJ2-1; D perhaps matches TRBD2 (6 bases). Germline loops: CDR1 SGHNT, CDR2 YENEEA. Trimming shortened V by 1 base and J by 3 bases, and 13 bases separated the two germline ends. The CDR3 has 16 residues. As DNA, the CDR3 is TGTGCCAGCAGCTTAGTGGCGGGATCAAGCTACAATGAGCAGTTCTTC. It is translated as CASSLVAGSSYNEQFF.